The table lists the clone carrying this T cell receptor beta chain with a few counts. This entry comes from a study of early T cells in non-severe SARS-CoV-2 infection. TCRdb re-derived calls from the 5' RACE reads in MiXCR, one entry per CDR3 protein. This sample has about 90,000 distinct CDR3 sequences; approximately 12% occur once, and the top ten carry approximately 4%. The V end was cut by 1 base, the J end by 2 bases, with 8 bases between. The CDR3 has 14 amino acids. Per the germline V gene, CDR1 is MNHEY and CDR2 is SVGEGT. This chain joins TRBV6-2 or TRBV6-3 and TRBJ2-5; tentative D call: TRBD2 (5 bases). This material consisted of whole blood, taken at baseline. The receptor was derived from an adult who was a healthcare worker with PCR-confirmed SARS-CoV-2 infection or an uninfected control (not recorded which). CDR3 DNA: TGTGCCAGCAGTTACTTCGGGAAACAAGAGACCCAGTACTTC. This gives the protein CASSYFGKQETQYF.